This TCR beta chain was identified in a study of blood T cell repertoires in COVID-19. As for the study in general: Sites in the United States, Italy and Spain provided acute and convalescent COVID-19 samples. Nucleic acid was either cDNA or gDNA, and it came from T cells, B-cell-depleted T cells, or PBMCs.

Authors' methods: Researchers report that nucleated cell counts were estimated from reference gene primer amplification. Only in-frame clones appear in the TCRdb table, and some are missing; sequencing was by immunoSEQ multiplex PCR. The V and J calls and clone size come from that table; D and trimming were worked out from the DNA. The profile shows some 150,000 clones, roughly nine tenths of them singletons. V gave up 6 bases and J gave up 0 bases; unmatched junction bases: 13. The germline V gene encodes CDR1 LGHNA and CDR2 YNFKEQ. The CDR3 runs 20 residues. This rearrangement joins TRBV4-2 to TRBJ2-1; the match to TRBD2 covers 14 bases. This TCR was sampled from a middle-aged woman with acute or convalescent COVID-19. The sample comprised peripheral blood. The CDR3 coding sequence is TGTGCCAGCAGTCCTGCCCGACTAGCGGGGGGGCTGAGCTCCTACAATGAGCAGTTCTTC. Protein: CASSPARLAGGLSSYNEQFF.